What follows are 26 T cell receptor beta chains derived from one specimen sequenced in a study of cytomegalovirus exposure and HLA in healthy donors. Some clones are missing from TCRdb's copy, which holds only in-frame ones; the method was immunoSEQ multiplex PCR. The sample holds around 70,000 clones, around 94% seen once. Sequenced input: PBMCs. Every receptor here comes from a woman younger than 30 in good health and CMV-seropositive.

The V gene is TRBV7-8, the J gene TRBJ2-7, with 7 bases that match TRBD2. The CDR3 is 15 residues long. Trimming at V came to 1 base and at J to 2 bases, leaving 5 bases not matched to a gene. CDR1 is SGHVS, CDR2 FQNEAQ, per germline. The CDR3 DNA is TGTGCCAGCAGCTTAGTTCCTAGCGGAGCCTACGAGCAGTACTTC. As protein: CASSLVPSGAYEQYF.

The chain recombines TRBV15 with TRBJ2-2, with D possibly TRBD2 on 5 matching bases. Looked up from germline, CDR1 is LNHNV and CDR2 is YYDKDF (reference sequence). The CDR3 runs to 19 residues. V dropped 0 bases and J dropped 4 bases, with 21 bases sitting between them. In DNA, the CDR3 is TGTGCCACCAGCAGAGAACCCCTCACGGAGGACGGCGGCACCGGGGAGCTGTTTTTT. Its translation: CATSREPLTEDGGTGELFF.

The V gene is TRBV4-2, the J gene TRBJ2-3; 8 bases are shared with TRBD1. The J segment lost 3 bases and the V segment lost 4 bases, leaving 3 bases of the junction unmatched. Per germline, CDR1 LGHNA and CDR2 YNFKEQ. The CDR3 covers 14 residues. As DNA, the CDR3 is TGTGCCAGCAGCCCCGGACAGGGAACAGATACGCAGTATTTT. This translates into CASSPGQGTDTQYF.

The rearrangement uses TRBV4-1 and TRBJ1-1; TRBD1 might be the D (5 bases). CDR1 is MGHRA and CDR2 is YSYEKL in the germline V gene. Trimming pared 4 bases from V and 3 bases from J, leaving 15 bases between. This CDR3 has 15 residues. CDR3 sequence reads: CASSRGVMTDTEAFF. Here the CDR3 DNA reads TGCGCCAGCAGCCGTGGAGTCATGACAGACACTGAAGCTTTCTTT.

V and J are TRBV27 and TRBJ2-1; 14 positions match TRBD2. Trimming removed 5 bases from V and 3 bases from J; junction bases left unmatched: 9. CDR1 and CDR2 (germline): MNHEY, SMNVEV (reference sequence). The CDR3 is made up of 18 amino acids. In DNA form, the CDR3 reads TGTGCCAGCAGTCCGCGGGGACTAGCGGGAGCGAGCTACAATGAGCAGTTCTTC. This encodes CASSPRGLAGASYNEQFF.

The V call is TRBV9, the J call TRBJ1-1, with 7 bases identical to TRBD1. In germline, CDR1 is SGDLS, CDR2 YYNGEE. The CDR3 has 21 residues. J gave up 1 base and V 3 bases, and 24 bases lay outside the gene matches. The CDR3 is CASSAPWGQTRAPSGNTEAFF. The CDR3 DNA sequence: TGTGCCAGCAGCGCCCCCTGGGGACAGACAAGAGCCCCTTCGGGGAACACTGAAGCTTTCTTT.

The chain recombines TRBV18 with TRBJ1-5; 9 nucleotides agree with TRBD1. Looked up from germline, CDR1 is KGHSH and CDR2 is LQKENI. This CDR3 spans 15 amino acids. J lost 3 bases, V lost 8 bases, and 8 bases had no gene match. In nucleotides, the CDR3 is TGTGCCAGCGACCTCGGGGACAGGGTCAATCAGCCCCAGCATTTT. Its translation is CASDLGDRVNQPQHF.

This clone is a singleton in its sample. J is TRBJ1-2 and V is TRBV7-6; possibly TRBD1 for D (5 bases). V was clipped by 3 bases and J by 8 bases, with 19 bases between them. The CDR3 has 15 amino acids. Germline CDR1 reads SGHVS; CDR2 reads FNYEAQ. The chain's CDR3 is CASSFGTSSPEGYTF. The CDR3 coding sequence is TGTGCCAGCAGCTTTGGGACTTCCTCCCCGGAGGGCTACACCTTC.

J is TRBJ2-1 and V is TRBV7-3; D possibly corresponds to TRBD2 (6 bases). Germline loops: CDR1 SGHTA, CDR2 FQGTGA. CDR3 size: 15 residues. V was clipped by 3 bases and J by 7 bases, with 16 bases between them. In DNA form, the CDR3 reads TGTGCCAGCAGCTTGTCTAGCGCCCAGGGAAATGAGCAGTTCTTC. It is translated as CASSLSSAQGNEQFF.

The chain couples TRBV30 to TRBJ2-3; D gene uncertain. Trimming pared 0 bases from V and 6 bases from J, leaving 10 bases between. The CDR3 spans 13 residues. Germline lookup yields CDR1 GTSNPN and CDR2 SVGIG (reference sequence). The CDR3, as DNA: TGTGCCTGGAGTGTAGTGCAGCGCGATACGCAGTATTTT. Its translation: CAWSVVQRDTQYF.

The gene calls are TRBV7-9 and TRBJ1-2, with unresolved D. Looked up from germline, CDR1 is SEHNR and CDR2 is FQNEAQ (reference sequence). The CDR3 runs 10 residues. V lost 5 bases and J 8 bases, leaving 6 bases between the germline ends. The CDR3 here is CASSGEGYTF. The CDR3 DNA sequence: TGTGCCAGCAGCGGGGAGGGCTACACCTTC.

V is TRBV27 and J is TRBJ1-1; 7 nucleotides match TRBD1. Germline CDR1 MNHEY, CDR2 SMNVEV (reference sequence). The CDR3 runs to 14 residues. V shed 5 bases and J 0 bases; nucleotides not matched to a gene: 3. The CDR3 is CASSLQGLNTEAFF. The CDR3 coding sequence is TGTGCCAGCAGTCTACAGGGGTTGAACACTGAAGCTTTCTTT.

The chain recombines TRBV5-4 with TRBJ1-1, with D hard to call. This CDR3 is 14 amino acids long. CDR1 and CDR2 (germline): SGHNT, YYREEE (reference sequence). V gave up 4 bases and J gave up 0 bases, with 10 bases separating them. The CDR3 DNA reads as TGTGCCAGCAGCCTCTCGCAGGTGAACACTGAAGCTTTCTTT. Amino acids: CASSLSQVNTEAFF.

V is TRBV9 and J is TRBJ1-1; no definite D call. The CDR3 length is 14 residues. Trimming took 0 bases from V and 8 from J, leaving 14 bases between them. Germline-derived CDR1 and CDR2 are SGDLS and YYNGEE. CDR3 residues: CASSVAEEAFEAFF. For the CDR3, the DNA is TGTGCCAGCAGCGTAGCGGAGGAGGCTTTCGAAGCTTTCTTT. The variable domain in full, with the rest retrieved from reference TRBV9 and TRBJ1-1, is DSGVTQTPKHLITATGQRVTLRCSPRSGDLSVYWYQQSLDQGLQFLIQYYNGEERAKGNILERFSAQQFPDLHSELNLSSLELGDSALYFCASSVAEEAFEAFFGQGTRLTVV.

The chain couples TRBV29-1 to TRBJ2-1; 7 bases match TRBD2. This CDR3 comprises 16 residues. Losses at the gene ends were 5 bases for V and 3 bases for J; bases not matched to a gene: 13. Germline CDR1 is SQVTM and CDR2 is ANQGSEA. CDR3 loop: CSVKTSLATIYNEQFF. The CDR3 coding sequence is TGCAGCGTTAAGACTAGCCTCGCTACTATCTACAATGAGCAGTTCTTC.

V is TRBV6-6 and J is TRBJ2-7; D possibly corresponds to TRBD2 (6 bases). CDR3 length: 15 amino acids. Germline CDR1 and CDR2: MNHNY and SVGAGI (reference sequence). Trimming pared 8 bases from V and 3 bases from J, leaving 20 bases between. In DNA, the CDR3 is TGTGCCAGCTCCCCCGCGGGACGGGAAGACTACGAGCAGTACTTC. It codes for CASSPAGREDYEQYF.

The chain joins TRBV7-9 to TRBJ2-2; the D is unclear. This CDR3 has 14 residues. V gave up 4 bases and J gave up 5 bases, with 11 bases separating them. Germline-derived CDR1 and CDR2 are SEHNR and FQNEAQ (reference sequence). CDR3 nucleotide sequence: TGTGCCAGCAGCTCCCTCCTCCAGACCGGGGAGCTGTTTTTT. It yields the protein CASSSLLQTGELFF.

CDR3 nucleotide sequence: TGCGCCAGGTATGCTGAGGGCTCTGGAAACACCATATATTTT. Translating gives CARYAEGSGNTIYF. This chain joins TRBV10-2 and TRBJ1-3; D is unclear. The germline gives CDR1 WSHSY, CDR2 SAAADI. This CDR3 is 14 amino acids long. The V gene lost 9 bases and the J gene lost 0 bases, with 12 bases spanning the gap.

Here the CDR3 DNA reads TGTGCCAGCAGTTTATCTCCGTTCACTGAAGCTTTCTTT. The encoded protein is CASSLSPFTEAFF. This chain joins TRBV27 and TRBJ1-1; unclear D gene. V was cut by 0 bases and J by 4 bases, with 6 bases left in between. The CDR3 totals 13 residues. The germline CDR1 and CDR2 sequences are MNHEY and SMNVEV (reference sequence).

This clone was seen at least ten times. This sample includes further DNA sequences coding for the same CDR3. This chain connects TRBV4-2 to TRBJ2-7; TRBD2 aligns across 12 bases. This CDR3 has 16 amino acids. The germline V gene encodes CDR1 LGHNA and CDR2 YNFKEQ. With 2 bases clipped from V and 2 bases from J, the junction kept 4 bases outside the gene matches. The CDR3 reads CASSQLTSGGPYEQYF. CDR3 DNA sequence: TGTGCCAGCAGCCAACTGACTAGCGGGGGCCCCTACGAGCAGTACTTC.

This clone was seen a single time. V is TRBV2 and J is TRBJ1-4; maybe TRBD1 (5 bases). The V end lost 2 bases, the J end lost 5 bases, and 9 bases lay between the germline ends. Germline CDR1 is SNHLY and CDR2 is FYNNEI. The CDR3 runs 14 residues. The CDR3 region is CASSELAGNEKLFF. DNA for the CDR3: TGTGCCAGCAGTGAATTGGCAGGGAATGAAAAACTGTTTTTT. Filled out from reference TRBV2 and TRBJ1-4, the complete variable domain reads EPEVTQTPSHQVTQMGQEVILRCVPISNHLYFYWYRQILGQKVEFLVSFYNNEISEKSEIFDDQFSVERPDGSNFTLKIRSTKLEDSAMYFCASSELAGNEKLFFGSGTQLSVL.

This rearrangement joins TRBV7-2 to TRBJ1-3; possible D gene TRBD1, 6 bases. Trimming took off 6 bases at V and 9 bases at J, with 12 bases between the two ends. From germline, CDR1 is SGHTA and CDR2 FQGNSA. The CDR3 has 12 amino acids. The CDR3 nucleotides are TGTGCCAGCAGTCGACAGGCGGGCACCATATATTTT. It yields the protein CASSRQAGTIYF. Combining the CDR3 with reference TRBV7-2 and TRBJ1-3 gives the whole variable domain GAGVSQSPSNKVTEKGKDVELRCDPISGHTALYWYRQSLGQGLEFLIYFQGNSAPDKSGLPSDRFSAERTGGSVSTLTIQRTQQEDSAVYLCASSRQAGTIYFGEGSWLTVV.

The CDR3 reads CASSLGGLAGGKEQYF. The DNA for the CDR3 is TGTGCCAGCTCACTAGGCGGGCTAGCGGGAGGGAAAGAGCAGTACTTC. The rearrangement links TRBV18 to TRBJ2-7, with 12 bases fitting TRBD2. Germline CDR1 KGHSH, CDR2 LQKENI. CDR3 length: 16 amino acids. Trimming removed 4 bases from V and 7 bases from J; junction bases left unmatched: 11.

This clone appeared once. The chain combines TRBV6-5 with TRBJ1-1, with 8 bases aligning to TRBD1. Germline assignment: CDR1 MNHEY and CDR2 SVGAGI. The CDR3 length is 15 residues. V lost 6 bases and J lost 2; bases outside the gene matches: 8. CDR3 protein: CASRPGQGLNTEAFF. The CDR3 nucleotides read TGTGCCAGCAGACCCGGACAGGGACTCAACACTGAAGCTTTCTTT.

The chain links TRBV13 to TRBJ2-1, with TRBD2 matching 10 bases. V was pared by 6 bases and J by 4 bases, with 0 bases of the junction left unmatched. Germline loops: CDR1 PRHDT, CDR2 FYEKMQ (reference sequence). CDR3 length: 13 amino acids. The CDR3 protein is CASRLAGYNEQFF. In DNA, the CDR3 is TGTGCCAGCAGACTAGCGGGATACAATGAGCAGTTCTTC.

The genes are TRBV10-3 and TRBJ2-2; perhaps TRBD2 as D (6 bases). CDR1 and CDR2 (germline): ENHRY, SYGVKD. CDR3 length equals 14 residues. The V and J ends lost 4 bases and 5 bases respectively, with 11 bases between them. DNA for the CDR3: TGTGCCATCAGTGGACGGGAGTGGACCGGGGAGCTGTTTTTT. This gives the protein CAISGREWTGELFF.